This T cell receptor beta chain was captured by sequencing in a study of blood T cell repertoires in COVID-19. Measured with immunoSEQ multiplex PCR; TCRdb has only the in-frame clones, and not every one. Of over 85,000 clones in the sample, 85% to 90% were seen once. Germline CDR1 is LNHDA and CDR2 is SQIVND (reference sequence). V was shortened by 6 bases and J by 6 bases, with 15 bases between the two germline ends. The length of the CDR3 is 13 residues. Sequencing used peripheral blood. The source is a human donor in a cohort sampled during active COVID-19. The rearrangement links TRBV19 to TRBJ2-7; no reliable D call. The CDR3 sequence: CASRSISRGEQYF. As DNA, the CDR3 is TGTGCCAGTAGGTCGATTAGTAGAGGCGAGCAGTACTTC.